This T cell receptor (beta chain) was recovered during a study of control samples from healthy donors and cancer patients. Assay: immunoSEQ multiplex PCR; the TCRdb copy retains only in-frame clones and omits some. The sample includes hundreds of thousands of clones, about four fifths of them seen just once. The V end lost 0 bases, the J end lost 7 bases, and 13 bases lay between the germline ends. Germline V gene lookup returns CDR1 GTSNPN and CDR2 SVGIG (reference sequence). CDR3 length: 13 residues. The rearrangement joins TRBV30 to TRBJ2-7; no reliable D call. Material for sequencing was PBMCs. This receptor was identified in a woman aged 60-75 years with lung cancer. CDR3 sequence: CAWSVDILGEQYF. CDR3 DNA: TGTGCCTGGAGTGTAGACATCCTTGGGGAGCAGTACTTC.